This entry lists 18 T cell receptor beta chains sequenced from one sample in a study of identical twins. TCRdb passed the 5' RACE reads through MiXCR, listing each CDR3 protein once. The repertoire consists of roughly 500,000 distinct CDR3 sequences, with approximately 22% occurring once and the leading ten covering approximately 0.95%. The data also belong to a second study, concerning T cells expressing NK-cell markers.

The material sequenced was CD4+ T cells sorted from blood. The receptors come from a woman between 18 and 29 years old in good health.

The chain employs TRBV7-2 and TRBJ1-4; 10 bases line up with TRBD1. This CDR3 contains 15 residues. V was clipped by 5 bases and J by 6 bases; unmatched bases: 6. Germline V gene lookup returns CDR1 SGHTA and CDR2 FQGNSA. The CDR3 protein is CASSPSTGGDEKLFF. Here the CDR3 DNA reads TGTGCCAGCAGCCCATCGACAGGGGGCGATGAAAAACTGTTTTTT. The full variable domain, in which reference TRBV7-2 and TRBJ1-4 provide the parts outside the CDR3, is GAGVSQSPSNKVTEKGKDVELRCDPISGHTALYWYRQSLGQGLEFLIYFQGNSAPDKSGLPSDRFSAERTGGSVSTLTIQRTQQEDSAVYLCASSPSTGGDEKLFFGSGTQLSVL.

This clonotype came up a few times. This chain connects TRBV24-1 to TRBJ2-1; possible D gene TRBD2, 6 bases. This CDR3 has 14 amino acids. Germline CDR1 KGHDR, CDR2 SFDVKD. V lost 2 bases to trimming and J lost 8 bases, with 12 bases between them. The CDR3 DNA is TGTGCCACCAGTGATTCCGGGACTGGCCATGAGCAGTTCTTC. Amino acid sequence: CATSDSGTGHEQFF.

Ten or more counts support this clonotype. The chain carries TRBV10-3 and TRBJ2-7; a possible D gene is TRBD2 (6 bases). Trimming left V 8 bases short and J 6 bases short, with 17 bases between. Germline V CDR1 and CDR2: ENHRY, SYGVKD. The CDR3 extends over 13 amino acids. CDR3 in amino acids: CAIERPGVREQYF. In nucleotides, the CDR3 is TGTGCCATCGAGAGGCCGGGAGTGCGCGAGCAGTACTTC.

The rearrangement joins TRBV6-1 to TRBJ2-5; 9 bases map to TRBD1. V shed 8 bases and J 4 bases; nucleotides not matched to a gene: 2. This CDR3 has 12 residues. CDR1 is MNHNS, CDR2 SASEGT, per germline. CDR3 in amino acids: CASGGQGETQYF. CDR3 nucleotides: TGTGCCAGCGGGGGACAGGGAGAGACCCAGTACTTC.

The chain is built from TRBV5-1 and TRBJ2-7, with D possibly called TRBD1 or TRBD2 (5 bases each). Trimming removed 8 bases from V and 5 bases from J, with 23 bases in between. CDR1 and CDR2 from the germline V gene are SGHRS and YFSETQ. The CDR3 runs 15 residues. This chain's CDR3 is CASTDRGQSFNEQYF. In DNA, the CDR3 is TGCGCCAGTACTGATCGGGGCCAAAGCTTCAACGAGCAGTACTTC.

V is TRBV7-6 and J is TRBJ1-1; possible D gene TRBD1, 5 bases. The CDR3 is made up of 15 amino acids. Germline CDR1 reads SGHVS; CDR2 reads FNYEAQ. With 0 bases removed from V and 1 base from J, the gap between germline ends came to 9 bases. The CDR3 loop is CASSLASQENTEAFF. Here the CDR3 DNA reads TGTGCCAGCAGCTTAGCGTCACAGGAGAACACTGAAGCTTTCTTT.

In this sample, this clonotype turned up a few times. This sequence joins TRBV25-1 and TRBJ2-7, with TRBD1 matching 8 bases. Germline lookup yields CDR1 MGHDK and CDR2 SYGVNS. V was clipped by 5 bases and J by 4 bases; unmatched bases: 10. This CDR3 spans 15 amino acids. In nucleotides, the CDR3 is TGTGCCAGCAGTAAAGGACAGGGCATGGGGTACGAGCAGTACTTC. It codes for CASSKGQGMGYEQYF.

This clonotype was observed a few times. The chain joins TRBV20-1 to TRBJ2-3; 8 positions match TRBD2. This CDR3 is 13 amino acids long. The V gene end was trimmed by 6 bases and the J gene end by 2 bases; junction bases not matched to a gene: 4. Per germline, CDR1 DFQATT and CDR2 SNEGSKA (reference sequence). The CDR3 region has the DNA TGCAGTGCACGACTAGCGCCCACAGATACGCAGTATTTT. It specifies CSARLAPTDTQYF.

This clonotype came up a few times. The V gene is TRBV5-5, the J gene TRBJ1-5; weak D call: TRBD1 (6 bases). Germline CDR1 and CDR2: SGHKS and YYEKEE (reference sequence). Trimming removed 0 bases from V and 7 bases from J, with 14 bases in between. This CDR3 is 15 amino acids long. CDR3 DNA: TGTGCCAGCAGCTTGGGGCTACAGGGAGTCCAGCCCCAGCATTTT. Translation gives CASSLGLQGVQPQHF.

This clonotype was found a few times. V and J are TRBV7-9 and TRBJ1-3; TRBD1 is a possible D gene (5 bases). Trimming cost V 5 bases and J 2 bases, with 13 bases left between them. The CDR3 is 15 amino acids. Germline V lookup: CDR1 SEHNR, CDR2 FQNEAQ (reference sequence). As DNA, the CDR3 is TGTGCCAGCAGCACCCCGAGGGGCCCTGGAAACACCATATATTTT. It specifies CASSTPRGPGNTIYF.

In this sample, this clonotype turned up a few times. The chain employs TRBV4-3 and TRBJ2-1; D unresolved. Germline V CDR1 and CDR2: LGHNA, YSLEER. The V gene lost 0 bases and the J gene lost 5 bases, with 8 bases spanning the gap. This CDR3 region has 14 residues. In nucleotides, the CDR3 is TGCGCCAGCAGCCAAGATATCCGTAACAATGAGCAGTTCTTC. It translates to CASSQDIRNNEQFF.

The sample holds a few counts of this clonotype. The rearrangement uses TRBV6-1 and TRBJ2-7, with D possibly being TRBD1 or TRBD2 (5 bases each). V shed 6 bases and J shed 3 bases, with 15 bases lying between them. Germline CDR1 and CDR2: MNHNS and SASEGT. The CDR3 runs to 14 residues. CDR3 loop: CASRLGPTNYEQYF. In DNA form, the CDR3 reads TGTGCCAGCAGGTTGGGACCGACGAACTACGAGCAGTACTTC.

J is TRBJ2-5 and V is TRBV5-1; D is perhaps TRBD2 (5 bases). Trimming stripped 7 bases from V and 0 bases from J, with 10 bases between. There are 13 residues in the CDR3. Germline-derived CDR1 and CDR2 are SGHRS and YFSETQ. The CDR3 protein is CASGTGDQETQYF. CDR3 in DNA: TGCGCCAGCGGTACCGGGGACCAAGAGACCCAGTACTTC.

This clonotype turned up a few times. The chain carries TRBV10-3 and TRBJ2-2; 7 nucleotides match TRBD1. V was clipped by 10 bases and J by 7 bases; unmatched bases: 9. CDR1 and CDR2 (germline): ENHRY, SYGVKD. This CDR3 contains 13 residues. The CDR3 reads CARSDRPGGELFF. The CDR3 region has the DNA TGTGCCAGGTCGGACAGGCCTGGCGGGGAGCTGTTTTTT.

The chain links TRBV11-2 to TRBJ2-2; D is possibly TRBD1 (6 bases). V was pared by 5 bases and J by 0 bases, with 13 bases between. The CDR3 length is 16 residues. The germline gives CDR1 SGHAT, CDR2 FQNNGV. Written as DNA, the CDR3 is TGTGCCAGCAGCGAAGTCGCAGGGGCGAACACCGGGGAGCTGTTTTTT. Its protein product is CASSEVAGANTGELFF.

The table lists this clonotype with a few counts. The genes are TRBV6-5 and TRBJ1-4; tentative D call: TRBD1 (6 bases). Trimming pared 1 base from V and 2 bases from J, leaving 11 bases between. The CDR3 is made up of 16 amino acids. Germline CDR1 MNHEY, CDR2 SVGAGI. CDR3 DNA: TGTGCCAGCAGTTACTTACAGGGCTCGACTAATGAAAAACTGTTTTTT. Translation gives CASSYLQGSTNEKLFF.

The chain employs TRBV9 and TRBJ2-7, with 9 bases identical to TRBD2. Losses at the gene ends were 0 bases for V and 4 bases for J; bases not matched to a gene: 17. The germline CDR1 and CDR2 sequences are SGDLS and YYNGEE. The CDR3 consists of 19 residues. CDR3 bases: TGTGCCAGCAGCGTAGTCCTGCTGATAGCGGGAGATAGCGGGTACGAGCAGTACTTC. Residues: CASSVVLLIAGDSGYEQYF.

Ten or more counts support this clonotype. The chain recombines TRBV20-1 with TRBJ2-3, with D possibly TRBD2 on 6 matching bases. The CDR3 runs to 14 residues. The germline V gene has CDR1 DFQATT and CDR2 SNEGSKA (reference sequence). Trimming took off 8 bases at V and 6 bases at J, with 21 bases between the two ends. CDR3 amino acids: CSCRGERSGDTQYF. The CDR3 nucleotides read TGCAGTTGCCGTGGGGAGCGGAGCGGGGATACGCAGTATTTT.